This TCR beta chain was obtained from a study of quantifying T cell responses using KT2 cells. Study context: RNA was reverse transcribed with TCR alpha and beta constant-region primers.

Known numbers of the T cell clone KT2 were added to PBMC. Different KT2-to-PBMC ratios were created with a constant PBMC count. The CDR3 has 15 amino acids. CDR1 is SGHKS and CDR2 is YYEKEE in the germline V gene (reference sequence). Trimming stripped 2 bases from V and 0 bases from J, with 8 bases between. Each cDNA got a UMI-containing oligo ligated at its 3' end. The first PCR ran 4 to 5 cycles with an equimolar RC1.1 and RC1.2 beta primer mix. A single record per CDR3 protein comes from TCRdb applying MiXCR to the UMI-ligation and nested PCR reads. The sample holds about 33,000 distinct CDR3 sequences, over 9% seen once.

The receptor comes from a human donor. J is TRBJ1-4 and V is TRBV5-5; D remains ambiguous. The sequenced sample was PBMCs spiked with cells of the T cell clone KT2. The CDR3 loop reads CASSLTITTNEKLFF. For the CDR3, the DNA is TGTGCCAGCAGCTTAACGATTACAACTAATGAAAAACTGTTTTTT.